This T cell receptor (beta chain) was sequenced in a study of response to subunit inactivated influenza vaccine. CDR3 length: 14 residues. Germline-derived CDR1 and CDR2 are MNHEY and SVGAGI. The V and J ends lost 3 bases and 7 bases, in that order; junction bases with no gene match: 8. This clonotype was seen more than once but under ten times. Its antigen is not identified. Using its own MiXCR run on the RT-PCR reads, TCRdb lists one record per CDR3 protein. In the table there are roughly 710,000 distinct CDR3 sequences, 12% to 15% of which are singletons. Study-wide findings and caveats: A suggestion made by the authors is that each seasonal influenza vaccination recruits few new T cells.

The receptor was derived from a man aged 50-59 years who received an inactivated influenza vaccine. The sample here was PBMCs from blood, taken approximately 15 days before vaccination. The chain is built from TRBV6-5 and TRBJ2-7; 8 bases are a match to TRBD1. The CDR3 is CASSYGQGAFEQYF. CDR3 coding DNA: TGTGCCAGCAGTTATGGGCAGGGGGCGTTTGAGCAGTACTTC.